The present TCR beta chain was sequenced within a study of cytomegalovirus exposure and HLA in healthy donors. Findings and caveats of the study: Judged likely to be a sequencing artifact was a cluster of highly shared sequence variants. Researchers left out some V segments, among them TRBV6-2 and TRBV6-3, as indistinguishable. With further analysis later on, most CMV-associated TCR beta chains appeared HLA-restricted.

As concerns this clone: Its antigen is currently unknown.

V shed 0 bases and J shed 3 bases, with 12 bases lying between them. CDR1 and CDR2 from the germline V gene are LGHNA and YSLEER. The CDR3 length is 15 residues. PCR amplification relied on 60 Vbeta primers (plus 13 Jbeta primers). Profiling relied on immunoSEQ multiplex PCR, and the TCRdb table lists in-frame clones only, not all of them. Of about 100,000 clones in the sample, 74% are singletons; the top ten hold around 15%. The TCR comes from a woman aged 40 to 50 in good health and CMV-seropositive. The genes are TRBV4-3 and TRBJ2-7; D is perhaps TRBD1 (5 bases). The material sequenced was PBMCs. CDR3 amino acids: CASSQEQGWNYEQYF. The CDR3, as DNA: TGCGCCAGCAGCCAAGAGCAGGGATGGAACTACGAGCAGTACTTC.